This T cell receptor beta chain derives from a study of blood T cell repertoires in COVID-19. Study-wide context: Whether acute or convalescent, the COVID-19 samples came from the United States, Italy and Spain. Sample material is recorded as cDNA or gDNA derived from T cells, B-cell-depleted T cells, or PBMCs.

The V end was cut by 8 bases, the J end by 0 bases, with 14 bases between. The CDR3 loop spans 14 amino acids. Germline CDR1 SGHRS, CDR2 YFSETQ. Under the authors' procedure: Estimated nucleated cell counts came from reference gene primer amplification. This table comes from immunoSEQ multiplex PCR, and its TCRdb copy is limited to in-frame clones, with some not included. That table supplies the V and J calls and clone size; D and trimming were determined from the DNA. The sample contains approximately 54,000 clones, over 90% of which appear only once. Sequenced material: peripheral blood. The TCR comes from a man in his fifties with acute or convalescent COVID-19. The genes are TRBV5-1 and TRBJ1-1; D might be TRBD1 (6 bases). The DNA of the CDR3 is TGCGCCAGTGCTAAACAGGGCCTGAACACTGAAGCTTTCTTT. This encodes CASAKQGLNTEAFF. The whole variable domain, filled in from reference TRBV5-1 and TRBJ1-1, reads KAGVTQTPRYLIKTRGQQVTLSCSPISGHRSVSWYQQTPGQGLQFLFEYFSETQRNKGNFPGRFSGRQFSNSRSEMNVSTLELGDSALYLCASAKQGLNTEAFFGQGTRLTVV.